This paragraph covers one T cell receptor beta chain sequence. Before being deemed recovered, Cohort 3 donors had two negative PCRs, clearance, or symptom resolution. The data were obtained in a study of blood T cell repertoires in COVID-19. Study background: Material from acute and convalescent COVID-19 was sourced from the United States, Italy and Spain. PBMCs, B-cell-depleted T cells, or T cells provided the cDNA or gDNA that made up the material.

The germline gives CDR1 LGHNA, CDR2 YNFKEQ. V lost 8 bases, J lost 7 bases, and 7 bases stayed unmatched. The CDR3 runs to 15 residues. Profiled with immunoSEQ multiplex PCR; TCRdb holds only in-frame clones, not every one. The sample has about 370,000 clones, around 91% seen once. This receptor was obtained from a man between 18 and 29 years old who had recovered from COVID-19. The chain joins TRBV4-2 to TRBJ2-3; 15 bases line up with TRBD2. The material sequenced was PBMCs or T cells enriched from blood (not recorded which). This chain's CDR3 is CASQGTSGRFYTQYF. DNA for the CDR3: TGTGCCAGCCAAGGGACTAGCGGGAGGTTTTATACGCAGTATTTT.